A single T cell receptor (beta chain) is shown here with its context. The data were produced by immunoSEQ multiplex PCR, yet TCRdb's version contains in-frame clones alone and is incomplete. Seen here are 77,000 or so clones, 92% observed once, and the top ten hold 10%. CDR1 MNHEY and CDR2 SMNVEV come from the germline V gene (reference sequence). Unmatched junction bases numbered 10, after V lost 6 bases and J lost 3 bases. The length of the CDR3 is 15 residues. These data come from a study of OX40 agonist ivuxolimab in advanced cancers. Study overall: Ivuxolimab, an agonist antibody against OX40 (CD134), was given to patients.

The rearrangement uses TRBV27 and TRBJ2-7; TRBD1 matches 8 bases. The sequencing here drew on CD4+ or CD8+ T cells sorted from blood, taken in a trial of the OX40 agonist ivuxolimab. This TCR was sampled from an adult with an advanced solid tumor such as melanoma, head and neck, liver or kidney cancer. The CDR3 loop reads CASSPRQDRVYEQYF. DNA of the CDR3: TGTGCCAGCAGCCCCCGGCAGGACAGGGTCTACGAGCAGTACTTC.